These T cell receptor beta chains were read from a single sample in a study of T cells in tuberculosis. Sequencing used immunoSEQ multiplex PCR; TCRdb keeps in-frame clones, though not all of them. The sample contains about 53,000 clones, nearly 95% of which appear only once. The sequences come from PBMCs, collected at tuberculosis diagnosis. Every receptor here comes from an adult with tuberculosis. CDR3s leave out the opening cysteine and the closing phenylalanine or tryptophan. Each record gives: V gene, clone size, D gene, J gene, CDR3 protein. A D gene is named only where the DNA matches it firmly. Rows give clone size only sometimes, using once, few, many, or a class for an expanded clone.

TRBV30	-	TRBD1	TRBJ2-3	AWSGTGPDTQY
TRBV9	-	TRBD2	TRBJ2-2	ASSAQLAGAGELF
TRBV9	-	-	TRBJ1-1	ASSVEQEGPVPEAF
TRBV19	-	-	TRBJ1-2	ASSYGTSNYGYT
TRBV9	-	-	TRBJ1-4	ASSVGPDYREKLF
TRBV19	once	TRBD1	TRBJ2-2	ASSIGDSTGELF
TRBV28	-	TRBD2	TRBJ2-5	ASSITSGRARETQY
TRBV6-1	-	-	TRBJ2-7	ASSWDSDYEQY
TRBV20-1	once	-	TRBJ2-7	SARDGHEQY
TRBV27	-	-	TRBJ2-7	ASSSAGGQY
TRBV2	-	-	TRBJ2-3	ASRRDSTDTQY
TRBV6-4	-	-	TRBJ1-2	ASSDGTPYGYT
TRBV18	-	TRBD2	TRBJ2-1	ASSLKTSGSSYNEQF
TRBV5-4	once	-	TRBJ2-5	ASSPLGAPETQY
TRBV5-6	-	TRBD2	TRBJ2-1	ASSLRGGPLDEQF
TRBV27	-	TRBD1	TRBJ2-7	ASSQRVGVAGQGTYEQY
TRBV20-1	-	-	TRBJ1-4	SALTGEKLF
TRBV4-3	-	-	TRBJ2-3	ASSQEALSTDTQY
TRBV2	-	-	TRBJ2-7	ASRRSGLSYEQY
TRBV13	-	-	TRBJ1-3	ASSLLTAGNTIY
TRBV2	-	-	TRBJ1-4	ASSEGGDPTNEKLF
TRBV30	-	-	TRBJ1-2	AWSVLLYGYT
TRBV6-6	-	TRBD1	TRBJ1-2	ASINPDRGLLGYT
TRBV7-2	-	-	TRBJ2-7	ASSLVGGGPQYYEQY
TRBV15	-	-	TRBJ2-6	ATTFISRTSGANVLT
TRBV5-8	once	TRBD1	TRBJ1-2	ASGRDRPLYGYT